What follows are 16 T cell receptor beta chains derived from one specimen sequenced in a study of cytomegalovirus exposure and HLA in healthy donors. Both 60 Vbeta primers and 13 Jbeta primers went into the PCR. Produced via immunoSEQ multiplex PCR; TCRdb's table is partial and in-frame only. Of about 190,000 clones in the sample, about 81% are singletons; the top ten hold 0.7% to 0.95%. Sequenced material: PBMCs. All receptors derive from a woman aged 18-30 years in good health and CMV-seronegative.

V and J are TRBV27 and TRBJ2-1, with 11 bases identical to TRBD2. This CDR3 contains 15 residues. Germline CDR1 and CDR2: MNHEY and SMNVEV (reference sequence). V trimming: 4 bases; J trimming: 4 bases; junction bases outside the gene matches: 3. DNA of the CDR3: TGTGCCAGCAGTTCGGGACTAGCGGCGTACAATGAGCAGTTCTTC. It yields the protein CASSSGLAAYNEQFF.

V usage is TRBV29-1 and J usage is TRBJ1-5; D is possibly TRBD1 (6 bases). CDR3 length: 13 amino acids. Germline V CDR1 and CDR2: SQVTM, ANQGSEA. V was cut by 4 bases and J by 5 bases, with 12 bases left in between. CDR3 amino acids: CSVGGGTDQPQHF. For the CDR3, the DNA is TGCAGCGTTGGAGGGGGTACCGATCAGCCCCAGCATTTT.

The chain carries TRBV5-1 and TRBJ2-3; perhaps TRBD1 as D (6 bases). The germline V and J ends were trimmed by 5 bases and 4 bases, with 17 bases remaining between them. The germline V gene has CDR1 SGHRS and CDR2 YFSETQ. CDR3 length equals 15 residues. This CDR3 is CASRDNRVGADTQYF. DNA for the CDR3: TGCGCCAGCAGGGATAACAGGGTCGGGGCAGATACGCAGTATTTT.

This clone appeared a few times. The gene calls are TRBV29-1 and TRBJ2-5; 7 nucleotides match TRBD1. Germline values: CDR1 SQVTM, CDR2 ANQGSEA. With V trimmed by 6 bases and J by 2 bases, 3 bases remained unmatched. The CDR3 covers 12 residues. The CDR3 DNA reads as TGCAGCGTGGGACAGACACAAGAGACCCAGTACTTC. Residues: CSVGQTQETQYF.

This chain uses TRBV7-9 with TRBJ2-7, with a weak D call TRBD2 (6 bases). The length of the CDR3 is 15 residues. V gave up 7 bases and J gave up 5 bases, with 21 bases separating them. Germline CDR1 SEHNR, CDR2 FQNEAQ (reference sequence). Written as DNA, the CDR3 is TGTGCCAGCACCTGGGAGGACGGGGCCCAAGACGAGCAGTACTTC. This encodes CASTWEDGAQDEQYF.

This rearrangement joins TRBV9 to TRBJ1-2, with a weak D call TRBD1 (6 bases). The V end lost 2 bases, the J end lost 3 bases, and 17 bases lay between the germline ends. Germline V gives CDR1 SGDLS, CDR2 YYNGEE. The CDR3 is 16 amino acids. Here the CDR3 reads CASSVGVGAGYYGYTF. DNA for the CDR3: TGTGCCAGCAGCGTCGGGGTGGGGGCAGGGTACTATGGCTACACCTTC.

Comment on this clone: Additional DNA sequences in this sample encode the identical CDR3. V gene TRBV7-9 combines with J gene TRBJ1-1; D is unclear. There are 11 residues in the CDR3. The germline V and J ends were trimmed by 1 base and 8 bases, with 5 bases remaining between them. CDR1 SEHNR and CDR2 FQNEAQ come from the germline V gene (reference sequence). CDR3 DNA: TGTGCCAGCAGCTTAGGTCAGGAAGCTTTCTTT. It codes for CASSLGQEAFF.

The chain combines TRBV7-3 with TRBJ2-3; D is unclear. The V gene lost 5 bases and the J gene lost 6 bases, with 12 bases spanning the gap. The CDR3 totals 13 residues. Germline V gene lookup returns CDR1 SGHTA and CDR2 FQGTGA. CDR3 DNA: TGTGCCAGCAGCCTGACTTTGTTGGATACGCAGTATTTT. Translated, it gives CASSLTLLDTQYF.

This rearrangement joins TRBV7-2 to TRBJ2-5; 7 nucleotides match TRBD1. Germline V gene sequence: CDR1 SGHTA, CDR2 FQGNSA. The V gene end was trimmed by 5 bases and the J gene end by 2 bases; junction bases not matched to a gene: 5. The length of the CDR3 is 14 residues. The CDR3 sequence is CASSTGQIQETQYF. CDR3 in DNA: TGTGCCAGCAGCACGGGACAGATACAAGAGACCCAGTACTTC. Using reference TRBV7-2 and TRBJ2-5 for the parts outside the CDR3, the full variable domain is GAGVSQSPSNKVTEKGKDVELRCDPISGHTALYWYRQSLGQGLEFLIYFQGNSAPDKSGLPSDRFSAERTGGSVSTLTIQRTQQEDSAVYLCASSTGQIQETQYFGPGTRLLVL.

This chain uses TRBV5-1 with TRBJ2-1; a weak D match, TRBD1 (6 bases). The CDR3 length is 16 residues. Germline V CDR1 and CDR2: SGHRS, YFSETQ. With 0 bases removed from V and 3 bases from J, the gap between germline ends came to 13 bases. This CDR3 is CASSLGGQVDYNEQFF. CDR3 DNA sequence: TGCGCCAGCAGCTTGGGGGGGCAGGTCGACTACAATGAGCAGTTCTTC.

The rearrangement links TRBV28 to TRBJ1-5, with 10 bases that match TRBD1. The trim removed 6 bases at V and 1 base at J, leaving 9 bases unmatched. Germline V gives CDR1 MDHEN, CDR2 SYDVKM. CDR3 length: 17 residues. CDR3 nucleotide sequence: TGTGCCAGCAGGACAGGGACAGGGGTTAGGAGCAATCAGCCCCAGCATTTT. It codes for CASRTGTGVRSNQPQHF.

Only a few counts were recorded for this clone. This chain connects TRBV18 to TRBJ2-3; D is unclear. Trimming shortened V by 3 bases and J by 5 bases, and 12 bases separated the two germline ends. The CDR3 runs 14 residues. Germline V gene data show CDR1 as KGHSH and CDR2 as LQKENI. The CDR3 DNA is TGTGCCAGCTCACCTGCCAGCCGAGGAGATACGCAGTATTTT. Translating gives CASSPASRGDTQYF.

The chain carries TRBV28 and TRBJ2-3; TRBD2 is a possible D gene (6 bases). Trimming removed 10 bases at V and 2 bases at J, with 13 bases between. Germline CDR1 is MDHEN and CDR2 is SYDVKM. This CDR3 comprises 13 residues. CDR3 loop: CATVRGPTDTQYF. The CDR3 coding sequence is TGTGCCACGGTGCGGGGTCCCACAGATACGCAGTATTTT.

The chain recombines TRBV19 with TRBJ1-5; D perhaps matches TRBD1 (6 bases). With 7 bases removed from V and 2 bases from J, the gap between germline ends came to 15 bases. Germline CDR1 is LNHDA and CDR2 is SQIVND (reference sequence). This CDR3 comprises 15 residues. The CDR3 DNA reads as TGTGCCAGTACTACAGGGTTCGGGGGCAATCAGCCCCAGCATTTT. Translated: CASTTGFGGNQPQHF.

V gene TRBV5-6 combines with J gene TRBJ2-7; TRBD2 aligns across 7 bases. The CDR3 covers 18 residues. Germline V gene lookup returns CDR1 SGHDT and CDR2 YYEEEE. With V trimmed by 4 bases and J by 2 bases, 18 bases remained unmatched. The CDR3 coding sequence is TGTGCCAGCAGCGGAACTGGGACCGGGACTACCCATCCCTACGAGCAGTACTTC. Translation: CASSGTGTGTTHPYEQYF.

The CDR3 DNA reads as TGTGCCAGTACGTCAGGGGGCAGTCAGCCCCAGCATTTT. It codes for CASTSGGSQPQHF. The rearrangement links TRBV19 to TRBJ1-5; 8 bases agree with TRBD1. Germline-derived CDR1 and CDR2 are LNHDA and SQIVND (reference sequence). This CDR3 is 13 amino acids long. Trimming removed 7 bases from V and 6 bases from J; junction bases left unmatched: 5.